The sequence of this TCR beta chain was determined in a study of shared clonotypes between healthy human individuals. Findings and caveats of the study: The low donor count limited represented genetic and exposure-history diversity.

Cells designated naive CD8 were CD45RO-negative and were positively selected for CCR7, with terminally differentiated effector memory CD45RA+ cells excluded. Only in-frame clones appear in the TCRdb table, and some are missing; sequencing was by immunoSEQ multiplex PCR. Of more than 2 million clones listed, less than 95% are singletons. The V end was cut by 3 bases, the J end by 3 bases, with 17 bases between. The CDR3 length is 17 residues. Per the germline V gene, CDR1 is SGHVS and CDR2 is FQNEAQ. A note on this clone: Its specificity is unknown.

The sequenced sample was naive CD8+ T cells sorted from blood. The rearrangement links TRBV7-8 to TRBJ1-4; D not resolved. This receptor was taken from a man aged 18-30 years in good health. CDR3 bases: TGTGCCAGCAGCTTGCGGCTGTCGGGGTTCCCTAATGAAAAACTGTTTTTT. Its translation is CASSLRLSGFPNEKLFF.